These 8 T cell receptor beta chains share one sample of origin, sequenced in a study of blood T cell repertoires in COVID-19. The table came from immunoSEQ multiplex PCR; TCRdb's copy has only in-frame clones and leaves some out. The sample carries 250,000 to 300,000 clones, approximately 91% recorded once. The sequenced material came from PBMCs or T cells enriched from blood (not recorded which). The receptor source for this set is a woman aged 40 to 49 with acute COVID-19.

The chain employs TRBV7-3 and TRBJ2-3, with D unclear. Germline V CDR1 and CDR2: SGHTA, FQGTGA. V was pared by 2 bases and J by 2 bases, with 8 bases between. The CDR3 contains 14 residues. DNA of the CDR3: TGTGCCAGCAGCTTAGTCGGTTACACAGATACGCAGTATTTT. Its protein product is CASSLVGYTDTQYF.

The CDR3 is CATGTNYGYTF. The CDR3, as DNA: TGTGCCACGGGGACTAACTATGGCTACACCTTC. This chain links TRBV6-5 with TRBJ1-2, with D hard to call. Germline values: CDR1 MNHEY, CDR2 SVGAGI. CDR3 length equals 11 residues. Trimming took 10 bases from V and 0 from J, leaving 6 bases between them.

V is TRBV2 and J is TRBJ1-2, with TRBD1 matching over 7 bases. The junction had 7 bases not matched to a gene; V was cut back by 5 bases and J by 7 bases. CDR1 and CDR2 from the germline V gene are SNHLY and FYNNEI. The CDR3 covers 13 residues. CDR3 nucleotides: TGTGCCAGCAGTTATCGACAGGGTCGTGGCTACACCTTC. Its protein product is CASSYRQGRGYTF.

The gene calls are TRBV7-3 and TRBJ2-7, with 13 bases identical to TRBD2. Unmatched junction bases numbered 1, after V lost 0 bases and J lost 5 bases. Germline CDR1 and CDR2: SGHTA and FQGTGA. This CDR3 region has 15 residues. CDR3 residues: CASSLTGTSGDEQYF. In DNA form, the CDR3 reads TGTGCCAGCAGCTTAACAGGGACTAGCGGGGACGAGCAGTACTTC.

The V call is TRBV3-1 (or the pseudogene TRBV3-2), the J call TRBJ1-6; D ambiguous. V was cut by 2 bases and J by 8 bases, with 4 bases left in between. The CDR3 loop spans 12 amino acids. The germline gives CDR1 LGHDT, CDR2 YNNKEL (reference sequence). CDR3: CASSQRDSPLHF. In DNA form, the CDR3 reads TGTGCCAGCAGCCAACGAGATTCACCCCTCCACTTT.

The V gene is TRBV4-2, the J gene TRBJ1-5; D call uncertain. Looked up from germline, CDR1 is LGHNA and CDR2 is YNFKEQ. V was clipped by 1 base and J by 1 base, with 14 bases between them. The CDR3 sequence is 17 residues long. The CDR3 DNA sequence: TGTGCCAGCAGCCAAGTAGGCACCCTCGGGAGCAATCAGCCCCAGCATTTT. It translates to CASSQVGTLGSNQPQHF.

CDR3 residues: CASSDLASSYNEQFF. DNA for the CDR3: TGTGCCAGCAGCGATCTAGCGAGCTCCTACAATGAGCAGTTCTTC. The genes are TRBV9 and TRBJ2-1; D is possibly TRBD2 (6 bases). Trimming shortened V by 3 bases and J by 0 bases, and 10 bases separated the two germline ends. This CDR3 contains 15 residues. Germline V lookup: CDR1 SGDLS, CDR2 YYNGEE.

The V gene is TRBV5-1, the J gene TRBJ1-1, with D unclear. Per germline, CDR1 SGHRS and CDR2 YFSETQ. The CDR3 is 16 residues long. Trimming shortened V by 3 bases and J by 1 base, and 16 bases separated the two germline ends. The CDR3 region is CASSSNTKNKNTEAFF. Written as DNA, the CDR3 is TGCGCCAGCAGCTCCAACACCAAAAACAAGAACACTGAAGCTTTCTTT.